This T cell receptor beta chain was captured in a study of T cell responses to AZD1222 COVID-19 vaccine. Study outcomes and limitations: Vaccine-associated CD4 TCRs spanned spike, dominant at 160-218 and 743-854.

Concerning this clone: Its target is unknown.

This table comes from immunoSEQ multiplex PCR, and its TCRdb copy is limited to in-frame clones, with some not included. The sample includes about 97,000 clones, 70% to 90% seen only once; the top ten take 2.8%. J was trimmed by 8 bases and V by 5 bases; bases with no gene match: 8. This CDR3 contains 13 residues. The germline V gene encodes CDR1 SNHLY and CDR2 FYNNEI. This sequence was found in an adult in good health. Sequenced here: peripheral blood, sampled on day 0 of AZD1222 vaccination. This sequence joins TRBV2 and TRBJ1-2; 7 bases align to TRBD1. CDR3 region: CASSTDRVGGYTF. The CDR3 nucleotides are TGTGCCAGCAGTACCGACAGGGTGGGAGGCTACACCTTC.